These T cell receptor beta chains were read from a single sample in a study of blood T cell repertoires in COVID-19. Data came from immunoSEQ multiplex PCR; TCRdb stores just in-frame clones and leaves some out. The sample lists about 62,000 clones; approximately 70% were seen once. Sample: PBMCs or T cells enriched from blood (not recorded which). These receptors were obtained from a woman aged 55 to 70 who had been exposed to COVID-19. Each CDR3 is given with its conserved first and last residue. The D gene is left open where the match is weak. Only part of the rows carry a size: once, few, many, or a class if the clone is expanded.

TRBJ2-1,few,TRBV7-9,TRBD2,TGTGCCAGCAGCCCCCGGACTAGCGGGAATGAGCAGTTCTTC,CASSPRTSGNEQFF
TRBJ1-3,NA,TRBV2,NA,TGTGCCAGCAGTACTTCCGGGACACCTCTCTCTGGAAACACCATATATTTT,CASSTSGTPLSGNTIYF
TRBJ1-6,NA,TRBV27,NA,TGTGCCAGCAGTTCCCCCTCCCGTACCCTGGAGTATTCACCCCTCCACTTT,CASSSPSRTLEYSPLHF
TRBJ1-1,NA,TRBV6-4,NA,TGTGCCAGCACCGACGGGGGGGCGGAAGCTTTCTTT,CASTDGGAEAFF
TRBJ2-7,NA,TRBV6-6,TRBD2,TGTGCCAGCAGTTATTCTAGCGGGGGGGCCTACGAGCAGTACTTC,CASSYSSGGAYEQYF
TRBJ1-4,few,TRBV28,NA,TGTGCCAGCAGTTTTCAACAGGGTAATGAAAAACTGTTTTTT,CASSFQQGNEKLFF
TRBJ2-5,NA,TRBV2,TRBD1,TGTGCCAGCAGTGAAGGTTGGGACAGAAAAGAGACCCAGTACTTC,CASSEGWDRKETQYF
TRBJ1-6,few,TRBV7-6,NA,TGTGCCAGCAGCTTATCTAGCTCCTATAATTCACCCCTCCACTTT,CASSLSSSYNSPLHF
TRBJ2-5,NA,TRBV6-5,NA,TGTGCCACCAGACTAGGATCGGTGGGGGAGACCCAGTACTTC,CATRLGSVGETQYF
TRBJ2-3,NA,TRBV7-6,NA,TGTGCCAGCAGCTTAGGCGCGGCGGGCGGCACAGATACGCAGTATTTT,CASSLGAAGGTDTQYF
TRBJ2-6,NA,TRBV7-9,NA,TGTGCCAGCAGCCCGCCGACTGCTCCTGGGGCCAACGTCCTGACTTTC,CASSPPTAPGANVLTF
TRBJ1-3,NA,TRBV6-6,NA,TGTGCCAGCAGTCCCGTAGGTGCGTGGAGGAACCCCTCTGGAAACACCATATATTTT,CASSPVGAWRNPSGNTIYF
TRBJ1-1,NA,TRBV6-5,NA,TGTGCCAGCAGCTCGAGTATGAACACTGAAGCTTTCTTT,CASSSSMNTEAFF
TRBJ1-5,once,TRBV30,NA,TGTGCCTGGGCACAGGGTCATAGCAATCAGCCCCAGCATTTT,CAWAQGHSNQPQHF
TRBJ2-3,NA,TRBV7-9,TRBD1,TGTGCCAGCAGCCCGCGGACAGGGTTGTCAGATACGCAGTATTTT,CASSPRTGLSDTQYF
TRBJ2-6,NA,TRBV5-1,NA,TGCGCCAGCAGACCTAACTCTGGGGCCAACGTCCTGACTTTC,CASRPNSGANVLTF
TRBJ2-7,NA,TRBV28,TRBD1,TGTGCCAGCATTCCGGGACAGGCTCTGAGCGAGCAGTACTTC,CASIPGQALSEQYF
TRBJ2-5,NA,TRBV12-3/TRBV12-4,NA,TGTGCCAGCAGTTTGGTGAGGGAAACCCAGTACTTC,CASSLVRETQYF
TRBJ2-5,NA,TRBV20-1,TRBD2,TGCAGTGCTAGTCCCCCTAGCGGGGGAGGGTCGGAGACCCAGTACTTC,CSASPPSGGGSETQYF
TRBJ2-4,once,TRBV6-2/TRBV6-3,TRBD1,TGTGCCAGCAGTGACAGGGGGAAAGCCAAAAACATTCAGTACTTC,CASSDRGKAKNIQYF
TRBJ2-1,once,TRBV12-3/TRBV12-4,NA,TGTGCCAGCAGCCCCCAGGGGCGACATGAGCAGTTCTTC,CASSPQGRHEQFF
TRBJ1-4,once,TRBV20-1,TRBD1,TGCAGTGCTAGTCGGGACAGGTCTAATGAAAAACTGTTTTTT,CSASRDRSNEKLFF
TRBJ2-1,NA,TRBV5-1,TRBD2,TGCGCCAGCAGCTTGGACGGGAGGGCCGGAAATGAGCAGTTCTTC,CASSLDGRAGNEQFF
TRBJ2-6,few,TRBV27,NA,TGTGCCAGCAGCTCTTCGGGTGGGGCCAACGTCCTGACTTTC,CASSSSGGANVLTF
TRBJ1-4,NA,TRBV6-2/TRBV6-3,TRBD1,TGTGCCAGCAGTCCATACTCGGGGGACAGGGTAACGGGTAGAGAAAAACTGTTTTTT,CASSPYSGDRVTGREKLFF
TRBJ2-7,NA,TRBV5-8,NA,TGTGCCAGCAGCCTTTCCAGGGGTTACCTCGACGAGCAGTACTTC,CASSLSRGYLDEQYF
TRBJ1-1,NA,TRBV5-8,TRBD1,TGTGCCAGCAGCTTGGGCAGGGGGACTGAAGCTTTCTTT,CASSLGRGTEAFF
TRBJ1-2,NA,TRBV6-1,NA,TGTGCCAGCAGTGAAGCGCCCGGGGGAGGCTACACCTTC,CASSEAPGGGYTF
TRBJ1-2,few,TRBV30,NA,TGTGCCTGGATCAAGGAGGGCAGAACAAATGGCTACACCTTC,CAWIKEGRTNGYTF
TRBJ1-1,NA,TRBV2,TRBD1,TGTGCCAGCAGTGAAGCGCTTGGGACAGGGAACACTGAAGCTTTCTTT,CASSEALGTGNTEAFF
TRBJ1-6,NA,TRBV15,NA,TGTGCCACCAGCAGAGAGTCGCGGAAATTAGGTTCACCCCTCCACTTT,CATSRESRKLGSPLHF
TRBJ1-3,NA,TRBV6-5,NA,TGTGCCAGCAGACCCGACAGTCACTCTGGAAACACCATATATTTT,CASRPDSHSGNTIYF
TRBJ1-3,few,TRBV30,NA,TGTGCCTGTACTAGCTCTGGAAACACCATATATTTT,CACTSSGNTIYF
TRBJ2-6,NA,TRBV7-2,NA,TGTGCCAGCAGCTTGGGGGCCTCTGGGGCCAACGTCCTGACTTTC,CASSLGASGANVLTF
TRBJ1-1,NA,TRBV21-1,NA,TGTGCCAGCAGCAGGGGGCGCGTCACTGAAGCTTTCTTT,CASSRGRVTEAFF
TRBJ1-1,NA,TRBV29-1,NA,TGCAGCGCTGTCTTCTGGGGAGGCACTGAAGCTTTCTTT,CSAVFWGGTEAFF
TRBJ2-2,NA,TRBV7-8,NA,TGTGCCAGCAGCTTAGATAGCGGCACGGGGCTGTTTTTT,CASSLDSGTGLFF
TRBJ2-1,once,TRBV6-5,NA,TGTGCCAGCAGTCCCCGTCTCTACAATGAGCAGTTCTTC,CASSPRLYNEQFF
TRBJ1-3,NA,TRBV11-2,NA,TGTGCCAGCAGCTTTGAGTCCAGGGACTTCGCGTACTCTGGAAACACCATATATTTT,CASSFESRDFAYSGNTIYF
TRBJ1-3,NA,TRBV23-1,NA,TGCGCCAGCACAGGGGTCAGCTTCTCTGGAAACACCATATATTTT,CASTGVSFSGNTIYF
TRBJ1-1,NA,TRBV11-3,NA,TGTGCCAGCAGCTTAGCCGGGGGGAACACTGAAGCTTTCTTT,CASSLAGGNTEAFF
TRBJ2-2,NA,TRBV10-3,TRBD1,TGTGCCATCAAGCCAAGGCAGGGGGACACCGGGGAGCTGTTTTTT,CAIKPRQGDTGELFF
TRBJ1-5,NA,TRBV30,NA,TGTGCCTGGAAGGCAGGGCCTAGCAATCAGCCCCAGCATTTT,CAWKAGPSNQPQHF